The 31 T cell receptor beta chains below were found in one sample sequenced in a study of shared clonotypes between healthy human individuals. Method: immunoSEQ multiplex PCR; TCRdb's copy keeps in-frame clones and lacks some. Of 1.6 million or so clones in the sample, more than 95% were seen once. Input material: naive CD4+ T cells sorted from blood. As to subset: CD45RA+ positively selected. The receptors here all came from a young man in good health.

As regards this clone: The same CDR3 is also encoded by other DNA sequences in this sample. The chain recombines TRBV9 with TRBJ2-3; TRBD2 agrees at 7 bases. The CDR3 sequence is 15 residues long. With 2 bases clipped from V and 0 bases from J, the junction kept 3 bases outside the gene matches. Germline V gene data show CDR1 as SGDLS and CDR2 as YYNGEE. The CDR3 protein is CASSVSSGSTDTQYF. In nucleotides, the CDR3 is TGTGCCAGCAGCGTCTCTAGCGGAAGCACAGATACGCAGTATTTT.

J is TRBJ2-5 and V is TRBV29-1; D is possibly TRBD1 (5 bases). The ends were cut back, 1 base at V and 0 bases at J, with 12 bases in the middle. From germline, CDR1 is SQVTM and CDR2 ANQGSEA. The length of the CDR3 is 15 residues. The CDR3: CSVEGGNNNQETQYF. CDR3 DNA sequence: TGCAGCGTTGAAGGGGGCAATAACAACCAAGAGACCCAGTACTTC.

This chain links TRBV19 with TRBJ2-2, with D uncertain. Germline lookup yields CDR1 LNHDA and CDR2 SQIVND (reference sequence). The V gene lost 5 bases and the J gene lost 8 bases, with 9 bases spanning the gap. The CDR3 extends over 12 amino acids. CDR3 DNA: TGTGCCAGTAGTCTCAAGAGGGGGGAGCTGTTTTTT. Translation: CASSLKRGELFF. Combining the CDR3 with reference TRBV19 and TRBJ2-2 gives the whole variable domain DGGITQSPKYLFRKEGQNVTLSCEQNLNHDAMYWYRQDPGQGLRLIYYSQIVNDFQKGDIAEGYSVSREKKESFPLTVTSAQKNPTAFYLCASSLKRGELFFGEGSRLTVL.

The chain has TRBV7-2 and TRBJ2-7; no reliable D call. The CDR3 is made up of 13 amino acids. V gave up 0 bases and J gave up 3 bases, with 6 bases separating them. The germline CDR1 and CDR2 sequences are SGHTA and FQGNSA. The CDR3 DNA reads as TGTGCCAGCAGCTTAGCGCAGTTCTACGAGCAGTACTTC. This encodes CASSLAQFYEQYF.

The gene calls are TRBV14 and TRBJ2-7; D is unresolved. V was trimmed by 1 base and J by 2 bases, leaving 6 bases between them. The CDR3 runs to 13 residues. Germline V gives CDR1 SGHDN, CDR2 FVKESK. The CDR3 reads CASSQAPPYEQYF. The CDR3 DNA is TGTGCCAGCAGCCAAGCTCCTCCCTACGAGCAGTACTTC. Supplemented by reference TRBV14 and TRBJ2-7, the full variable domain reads EAGVTQFPSHSVIEKGQTVTLRCDPISGHDNLYWYRRVMGKEIKFLLHFVKESKQDESGMPNNRFLAERTGGTYSTLKVQPAELEDSGVYFCASSQAPPYEQYFGPGTRLTVT.

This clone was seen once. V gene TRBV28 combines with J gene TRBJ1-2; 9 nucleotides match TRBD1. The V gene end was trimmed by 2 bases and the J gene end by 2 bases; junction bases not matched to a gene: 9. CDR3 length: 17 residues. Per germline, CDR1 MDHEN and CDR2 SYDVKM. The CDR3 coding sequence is TGTGCCAGCAGTTTAAATGGGGCCGGACAGGGGAACTATGGCTACACCTTC. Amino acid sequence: CASSLNGAGQGNYGYTF.

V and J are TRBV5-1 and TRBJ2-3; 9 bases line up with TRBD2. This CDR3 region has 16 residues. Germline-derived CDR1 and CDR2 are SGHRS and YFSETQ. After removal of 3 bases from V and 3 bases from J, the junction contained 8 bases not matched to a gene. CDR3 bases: TGCGCCAGCAGCTCCGGGACTAGCCTGTATACAGATACGCAGTATTTT. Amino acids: CASSSGTSLYTDTQYF. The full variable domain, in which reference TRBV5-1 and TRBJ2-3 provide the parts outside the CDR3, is KAGVTQTPRYLIKTRGQQVTLSCSPISGHRSVSWYQQTPGQGLQFLFEYFSETQRNKGNFPGRFSGRQFSNSRSEMNVSTLELGDSALYLCASSSGTSLYTDTQYFGPGTRLTVL.

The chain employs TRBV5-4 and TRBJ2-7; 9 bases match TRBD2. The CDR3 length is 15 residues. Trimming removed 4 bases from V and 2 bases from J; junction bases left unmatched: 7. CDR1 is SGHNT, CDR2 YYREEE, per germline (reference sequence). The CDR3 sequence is CASSQLAGDPYEQYF. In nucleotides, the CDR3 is TGTGCCAGCAGCCAATTAGCGGGAGACCCCTACGAGCAGTACTTC.

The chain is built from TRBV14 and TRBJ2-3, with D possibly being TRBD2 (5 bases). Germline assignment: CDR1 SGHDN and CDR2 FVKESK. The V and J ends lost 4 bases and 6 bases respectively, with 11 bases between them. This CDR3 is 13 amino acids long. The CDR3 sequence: CASSRTRVDTQYF. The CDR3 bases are TGTGCCAGCAGCCGGACGAGGGTTGATACGCAGTATTTT.

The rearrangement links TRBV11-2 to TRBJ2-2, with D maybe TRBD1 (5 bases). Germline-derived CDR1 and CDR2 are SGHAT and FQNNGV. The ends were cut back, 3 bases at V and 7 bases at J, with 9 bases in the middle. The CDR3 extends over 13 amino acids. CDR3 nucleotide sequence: TGTGCCAGCAGCTTGACAGTAGACGGGGAGCTGTTTTTT. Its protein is CASSLTVDGELFF.

The CDR3: CSVGEAQETQYF. Written as DNA, the CDR3 is TGCAGCGTTGGGGAGGCACAAGAGACCCAGTACTTC. V is TRBV29-1 and J is TRBJ2-5; tentatively, D is TRBD2 (6 bases). The V end was cut by 4 bases, the J end by 2 bases, with 8 bases between. This CDR3 is 12 amino acids long. Germline CDR1 and CDR2: SQVTM and ANQGSEA.

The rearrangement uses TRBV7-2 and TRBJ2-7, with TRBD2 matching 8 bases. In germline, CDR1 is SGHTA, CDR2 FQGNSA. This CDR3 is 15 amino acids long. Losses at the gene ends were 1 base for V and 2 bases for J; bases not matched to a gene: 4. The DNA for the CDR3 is TGTGCCAGCAGCTTAGAACTAGCGGAAACCTACGAGCAGTACTTC. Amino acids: CASSLELAETYEQYF.

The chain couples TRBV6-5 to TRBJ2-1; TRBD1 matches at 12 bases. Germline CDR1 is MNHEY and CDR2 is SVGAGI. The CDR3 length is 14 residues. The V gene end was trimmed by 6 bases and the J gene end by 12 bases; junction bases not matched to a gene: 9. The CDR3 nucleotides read TGTGCCAGCAGAGCCGGGACAGGGGGCTATTCGCAGTTCTTC. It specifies CASRAGTGGYSQFF.

In DNA, the CDR3 is TGTGCCAGCAGCCCTAACCGCGCAGATACGCAGTATTTT. Translated: CASSPNRADTQYF. The rearrangement joins TRBV11-2 to TRBJ2-3; D is uncertain. Trimming took off 5 bases at V and 4 bases at J, with 10 bases between the two ends. Germline loops: CDR1 SGHAT, CDR2 FQNNGV. This CDR3 is 13 amino acids long.

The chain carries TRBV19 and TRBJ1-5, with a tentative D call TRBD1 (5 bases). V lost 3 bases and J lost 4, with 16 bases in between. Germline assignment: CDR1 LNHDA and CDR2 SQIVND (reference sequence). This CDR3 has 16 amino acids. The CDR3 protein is CASSMLGKGANQPQHF. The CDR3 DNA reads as TGTGCCAGTAGTATGCTGGGGAAAGGGGCTAATCAGCCCCAGCATTTT.

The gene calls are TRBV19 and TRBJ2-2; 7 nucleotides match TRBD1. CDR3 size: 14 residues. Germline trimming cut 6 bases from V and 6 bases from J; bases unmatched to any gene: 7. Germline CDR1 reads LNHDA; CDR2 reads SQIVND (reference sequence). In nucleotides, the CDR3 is TGTGCCAGTAGGGGACAGACTACCTCCGGGGAGCTGTTTTTT. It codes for CASRGQTTSGELFF.

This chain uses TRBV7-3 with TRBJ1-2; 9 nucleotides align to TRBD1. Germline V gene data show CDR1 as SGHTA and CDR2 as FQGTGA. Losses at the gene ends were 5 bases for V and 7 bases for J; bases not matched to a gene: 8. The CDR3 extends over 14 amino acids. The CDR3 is CASSPEGQGGGYTF. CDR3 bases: TGTGCCAGCAGCCCGGAGGGACAGGGAGGTGGCTACACCTTC.

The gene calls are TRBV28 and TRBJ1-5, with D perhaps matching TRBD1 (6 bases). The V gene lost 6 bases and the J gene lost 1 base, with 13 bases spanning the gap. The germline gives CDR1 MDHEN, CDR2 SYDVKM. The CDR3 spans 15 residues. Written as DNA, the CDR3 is TGTGCCAGCAGACCGACAGGTCCGAGCAATCAGCCCCAGCATTTT. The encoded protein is CASRPTGPSNQPQHF.

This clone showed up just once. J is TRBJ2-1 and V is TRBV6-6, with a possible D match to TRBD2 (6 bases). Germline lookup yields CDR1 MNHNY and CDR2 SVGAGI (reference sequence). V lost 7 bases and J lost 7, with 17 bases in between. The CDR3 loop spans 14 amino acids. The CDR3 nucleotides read TGTGCCAGCACCCCCCCCGGGAGTAAGAATGAGCAGTTCTTC. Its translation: CASTPPGSKNEQFF.

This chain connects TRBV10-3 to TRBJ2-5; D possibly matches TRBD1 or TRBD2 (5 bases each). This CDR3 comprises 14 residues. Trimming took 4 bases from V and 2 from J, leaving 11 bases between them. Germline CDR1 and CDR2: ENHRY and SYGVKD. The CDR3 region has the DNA TGTGCCATCAGTGTAGCAGGGACGCAAGAGACCCAGTACTTC. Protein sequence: CAISVAGTQETQYF.

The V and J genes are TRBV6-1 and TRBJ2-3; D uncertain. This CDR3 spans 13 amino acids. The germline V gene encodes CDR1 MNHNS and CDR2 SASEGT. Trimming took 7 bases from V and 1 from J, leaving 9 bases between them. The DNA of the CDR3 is TGTGCCAGCACCCTTTGGGGCACAGATACGCAGTATTTT. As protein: CASTLWGTDTQYF.

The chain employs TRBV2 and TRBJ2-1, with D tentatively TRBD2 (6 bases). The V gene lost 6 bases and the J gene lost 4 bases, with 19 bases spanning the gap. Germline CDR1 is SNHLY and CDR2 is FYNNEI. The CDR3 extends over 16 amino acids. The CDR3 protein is CASRNRESREYNEQFF. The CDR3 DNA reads TGTGCCAGCAGGAATCGGGAGTCAAGGGAGTACAATGAGCAGTTCTTC.

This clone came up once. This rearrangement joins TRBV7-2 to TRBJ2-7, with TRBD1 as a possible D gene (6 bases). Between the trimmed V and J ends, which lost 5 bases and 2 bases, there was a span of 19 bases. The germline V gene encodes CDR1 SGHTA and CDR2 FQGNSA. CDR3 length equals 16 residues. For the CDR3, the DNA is TGTGCCAGCAGCCCGGTGGTAAGGACAGCGACCTACGAGCAGTACTTC. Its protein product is CASSPVVRTATYEQYF.

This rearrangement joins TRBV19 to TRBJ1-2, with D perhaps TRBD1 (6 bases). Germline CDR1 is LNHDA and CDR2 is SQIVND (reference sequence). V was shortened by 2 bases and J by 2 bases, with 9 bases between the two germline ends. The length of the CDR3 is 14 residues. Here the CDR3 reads CASSIRGANYGYTF. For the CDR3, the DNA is TGTGCCAGTAGTATAAGGGGGGCGAACTATGGCTACACCTTC. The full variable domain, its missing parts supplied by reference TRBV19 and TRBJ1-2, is DGGITQSPKYLFRKEGQNVTLSCEQNLNHDAMYWYRQDPGQGLRLIYYSQIVNDFQKGDIAEGYSVSREKKESFPLTVTSAQKNPTAFYLCASSIRGANYGYTFGSGTRLTVV.

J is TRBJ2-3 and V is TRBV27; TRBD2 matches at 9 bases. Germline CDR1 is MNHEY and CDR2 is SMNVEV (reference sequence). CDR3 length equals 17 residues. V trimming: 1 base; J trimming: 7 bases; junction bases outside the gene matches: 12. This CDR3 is CASSLFPSSGTENTQYF. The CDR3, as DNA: TGTGCCAGCAGTTTATTCCCCTCTAGCGGGACTGAGAATACGCAGTATTTT.

The CDR3: CASSEALNQPQHF. CDR3 nucleotide sequence: TGTGCCAGCAGCGAAGCCTTGAATCAGCCCCAGCATTTT. The chain is built from TRBV6-5 and TRBJ1-5; D not resolved. The V and J ends lost 6 bases and 4 bases respectively, with 10 bases between them. This CDR3 spans 13 amino acids. Germline V gene data show CDR1 as MNHEY and CDR2 as SVGAGI.

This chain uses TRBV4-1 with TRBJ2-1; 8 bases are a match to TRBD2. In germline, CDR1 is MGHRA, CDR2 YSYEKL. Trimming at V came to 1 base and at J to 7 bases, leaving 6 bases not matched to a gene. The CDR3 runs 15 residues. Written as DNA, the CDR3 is TGCGCCAGCAGCCAAGTGTACGGGAGGGAGAATGAGCAGTTCTTC. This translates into CASSQVYGRENEQFF.

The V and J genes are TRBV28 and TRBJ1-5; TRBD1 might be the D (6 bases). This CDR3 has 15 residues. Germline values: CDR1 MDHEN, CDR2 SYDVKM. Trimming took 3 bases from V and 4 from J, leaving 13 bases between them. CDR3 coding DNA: TGTGCCAGCAGTTTTTCGGGGGCAAGGAATCAGCCCCAGCATTTT. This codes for CASSFSGARNQPQHF.

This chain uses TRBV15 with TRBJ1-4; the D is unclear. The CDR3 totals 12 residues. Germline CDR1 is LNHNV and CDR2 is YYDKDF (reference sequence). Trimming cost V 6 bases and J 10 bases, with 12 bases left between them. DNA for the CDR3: TGTGCCACCAGTACAAGTCCTGGAAAACTGTTTTTT. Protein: CATSTSPGKLFF. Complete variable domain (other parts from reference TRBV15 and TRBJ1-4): DAMVIQNPRYQVTQFGKPVTLSCSQTLNHNVMYWYQQKSSQAPKLLFHYYDKDFNNEADTPDNFQSRRPNTSFCFLDIRSPGLGDTAMYLCATSTSPGKLFFGSGTQLSVL.

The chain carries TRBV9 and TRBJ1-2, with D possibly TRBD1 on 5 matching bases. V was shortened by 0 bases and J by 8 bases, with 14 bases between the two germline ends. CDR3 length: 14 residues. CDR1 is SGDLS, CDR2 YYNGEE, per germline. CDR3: CASSVVEGEGGYTF. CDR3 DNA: TGTGCCAGCAGCGTAGTGGAGGGTGAGGGGGGCTACACCTTC.

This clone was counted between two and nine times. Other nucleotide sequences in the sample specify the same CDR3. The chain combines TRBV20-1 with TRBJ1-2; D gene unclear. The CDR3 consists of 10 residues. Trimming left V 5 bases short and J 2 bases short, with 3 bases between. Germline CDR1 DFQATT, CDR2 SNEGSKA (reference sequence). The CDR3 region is CSAENYGYTF. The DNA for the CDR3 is TGCAGTGCTGAAAACTATGGCTACACCTTC.